This TCR beta chain was obtained from a study of blood T cell repertoires in COVID-19. Authors' methods: Amplification with reference gene primers provided the estimates of nucleated cell counts. Generated by immunoSEQ multiplex PCR, the TCRdb table keeps only in-frame clones and is missing some. V and J calls and clone size are those listed in that table; D and trimming were worked out from the DNA. In the table there are 150,000 to 200,000 clones, about 80% of which are singletons. The CDR3 spans 17 residues. Trimming stripped 3 bases from V and 1 base from J, with 19 bases between. Germline loops: CDR1 SGHDT, CDR2 YYEEEE.

The sequence came from a woman in her 70s in a cohort exposed to, infected with or recovered from COVID-19 (not recorded which). This chain connects TRBV5-6 to TRBJ1-1; D remains ambiguous. The sample was PBMCs or T cells enriched from blood (not recorded which). The CDR3 here is CASSSLGRGGQNTEAFF. CDR3 in DNA: TGTGCCAGCAGCTCCCTCGGCCGGGGAGGTCAGAACACTGAAGCTTTCTTT.